The 30 T cell receptor beta chains in this list originate from one sample, sequenced in a study of blood T cells in healthy people across ages (dated by TCRdb to the mid-2010s). Library construction relied on 5' RACE. Sequencing was performed on an Illumina HiSeq 2500. A second PCR of 7 to 11 cycles was performed with a sample-barcoded 5' primer and a J-beta primer mix. TCRdb reworked the public reads: Q25 trimming with fastp, MiXCR clone assembly, productive beta chains retained. Identical CDR3 proteins give one entry, which carries the most common genes and DNA. This sample lists hundreds of thousands of distinct CDR3 sequences; roughly 26% were detected once. Around a sixth of the sample belongs to the ten largest clones. Material for sequencing was blood. The receptors originated from a woman older than 75 in good health.

This chain links TRBV28 with TRBJ1-2; D not resolved. CDR3 length equals 13 residues. Germline CDR1 MDHEN, CDR2 SYDVKM. V dropped 7 bases and J dropped 2 bases, with 11 bases sitting between them. CDR3 amino acids: CASKIGRNYGYTF. The CDR3 DNA reads as TGTGCCAGCAAGATAGGGAGGAACTATGGCTACACCTTC.

This clonotype was observed many times. V usage is TRBV7-8 and J usage is TRBJ2-6; 10 nucleotides line up with TRBD1. V shed 2 bases, J shed 3 bases, and the junction held 13 bases outside the gene matches. Germline assignment: CDR1 SGHVS and CDR2 FQNEAQ. This CDR3 is built from 20 residues. CDR3 residues: CASSLNSQGQGPFGANVLTF. The CDR3 DNA follows: TGTGCCAGCAGCTTAAACTCGCAGGGACAGGGGCCCTTTGGGGCCAACGTCCTGACTTTC.

Notes on this clonotype: This may arise from a read error, as a much more abundant clone is one base away. The J gene is TRBJ2-5, the V gene TRBV5-1, with TRBD1 as a possible D gene (6 bases). The V gene's germline CDR1 is SGHRS and CDR2 YFSETQ. This CDR3 is built from 13 residues. For the CDR3, the DNA is TGCGCCAGCAGCCATCGACAGGAGGAGACCCGGTACTTC. It translates to CASSHRQEETRYF.

The J gene is TRBJ2-2, the V gene TRBV5-1; 7 bases are a match to TRBD1. This CDR3 has 17 residues. With V trimmed by 5 bases and J by 6 bases, 16 bases remained unmatched. Germline V gives CDR1 SGHRS, CDR2 YFSETQ. The CDR3 DNA sequence: TGCGCCAGCAGTTCCGTTGACAGGGTATTTGTATCCGGGGAGCTGTTTTTT. Protein sequence: CASSSVDRVFVSGELFF.

With regard to this clonotype: A much more abundant neighbour one base away suggests this may be a read error. The rearrangement joins TRBV7-2 to TRBJ2-5; 8 bases line up with TRBD2. The J call may be in error: the DNA end matches TRBJ2-7 better. Germline V lookup: CDR1 SGHTA, CDR2 FQGNSA. There are 16 residues in the CDR3. The CDR3 reads CVSSSGGKVSPYEQYF. The CDR3 DNA reads TGTGTCAGCAGCTCGGGGGGGAAGGTGAGCCCCTACGAGCAGTACTTC.

This clonotype was seen at least ten times. V and J are TRBV6-2 or TRBV6-3 and TRBJ2-7, with D perhaps being TRBD1 or TRBD2 (5 bases each). Per the germline V gene, CDR1 is MNHEY and CDR2 is SVGEGT. CDR3 length: 16 residues. Trimming cost V 6 bases and J 0 bases, with 18 bases left between them. The CDR3 nucleotides are TGTGCCAGCAGCCCTTATAAGAGGGGAAGCTCCTACGAGCAGTACTTC. Amino acids: CASSPYKRGSSYEQYF.

The chain combines TRBV7-2 with TRBJ2-7, with D hard to call. V was cut by 3 bases and J by 7 bases, with 16 bases left in between. CDR1 is SGHTA, CDR2 FQGNSA, per germline. CDR3 size: 14 residues. The chain's CDR3 is CASSLSPVANEQYF. CDR3 DNA: TGTGCCAGCAGCTTGTCCCCAGTGGCCAATGAGCAGTACTTC.

This clonotype showed up just a few times. The J gene is TRBJ1-5, the V gene TRBV7-2; TRBD1 matches 9 bases. This CDR3 comprises 16 residues. The V and J ends lost 2 bases and 1 base, in that order; junction bases with no gene match: 3. Germline lookup yields CDR1 SGHTA and CDR2 FQGNSA. The CDR3 spells CASSLQGTGSNQPQHF. Written as DNA, the CDR3 is TGTGCCAGCAGCTTACAAGGGACAGGGAGCAATCAGCCCCAGCATTTT.

A note on this clonotype: A much larger clone sits a single nucleotide away, making a read error possible. J is TRBJ2-4 and V is TRBV3-1, with 14 positions matching TRBD2. V dropped 4 bases and J dropped 12; count of bases not matched to a gene: 8. Germline V CDR1 and CDR2: LGHDT, YNNKEL (reference sequence). This CDR3 comprises 15 residues. The chain's CDR3 is CASSPTSGGGCSQYF. DNA of the CDR3: TGTGCCAGCAGCCCGACTAGCGGGGGGGGTTGCAGTCAGTACTTC.

The gene calls are TRBV20-1 and TRBJ2-1, with TRBD1 matching over 8 bases. V lost 5 bases and J lost 2; bases outside the gene matches: 8. Germline values: CDR1 DFQATT, CDR2 SNEGSKA (reference sequence). This CDR3 is 15 amino acids long. The CDR3 region is CSAAGDRLTYNEQFF. The CDR3 nucleotides are TGCAGTGCTGCTGGGGACAGGCTAACCTACAATGAGCAGTTCTTC.

Many counts were recorded for this clonotype. The chain has TRBV7-2 and TRBJ2-1, with 9 positions matching TRBD2. CDR1 is SGHTA and CDR2 is FQGNSA in the germline V gene. Unmatched junction bases numbered 6, after V lost 5 bases and J lost 7 bases. The CDR3 consists of 14 residues. The CDR3 bases are TGTGCCAGCAGCCTAGGACTAGCGCAGAATGAGCAGTTCTTC. Translating it yields CASSLGLAQNEQFF.

This chain connects TRBV5-1 to TRBJ2-2; D might be TRBD1 (6 bases). Germline loops: CDR1 SGHRS, CDR2 YFSETQ. The CDR3 is 15 amino acids. V was clipped by 0 bases and J by 2 bases, with 8 bases between them. This CDR3 reads CASSLEGGNTGELFF. The CDR3 DNA reads TGCGCCAGCAGCTTGGAAGGGGGAAACACCGGGGAGCTGTTTTTT. Combining the CDR3 with reference TRBV5-1 and TRBJ2-2 gives the whole variable domain KAGVTQTPRYLIKTRGQQVTLSCSPISGHRSVSWYQQTPGQGLQFLFEYFSETQRNKGNFPGRFSGRQFSNSRSEMNVSTLELGDSALYLCASSLEGGNTGELFFGEGSRLTVL.

This clonotype has at least ten counts. One base away lies a much larger clone, so this may be a sequencing read error. V and J are TRBV7-2 and TRBJ2-6; D unclear. The CDR3 loop spans 13 amino acids. The germline CDR1 and CDR2 sequences are SGHTA and FQGNSA. The CDR3 loop is CASSPPTANVRTF. The CDR3 nucleotides read TGTGCCAGCAGCCCACCCACGGCCAACGTCCGGACTTTC.

This clonotype came up many times. This chain uses TRBV6-2 or TRBV6-3 with TRBJ1-5, with D unresolved. Germline lookup yields CDR1 MNHEY and CDR2 SVGEGT. This CDR3 region has 13 residues. Trimming stripped 3 bases from V and 3 bases from J, with 6 bases between. DNA of the CDR3: TGTGCCAGCAGTTATACGGACAATCAGCCCCAGCATTTT. It specifies CASSYTDNQPQHF.

This clonotype occurred many times. The V and J genes are TRBV7-2 and TRBJ1-4; no reliable D call. Per the germline V gene, CDR1 is SGHTA and CDR2 is FQGNSA. Trimming removed 2 bases at V and 3 bases at J, with 10 bases between. This CDR3 is built from 15 residues. CDR3 amino acids: CASSLPGGANEKLFF. The CDR3 bases are TGTGCCAGCAGCTTACCCGGTGGGGCTAATGAAAAACTGTTTTTT.

The genes are TRBV10-3 and TRBJ1-2; 9 bases align to TRBD1. Germline CDR1 and CDR2: ENHRY and SYGVKD. With V trimmed by 8 bases and J by 2 bases, 3 bases remained unmatched. The length of the CDR3 is 13 residues. The CDR3 nucleotides read TGTGCCATCCAAGGGACAGGGAACTATGGCTACACCTTC. It specifies CAIQGTGNYGYTF.

Turning to this clonotype: It may be a read error: a sequence one base away is much more abundant. The chain is built from TRBV3-1 and TRBJ2-7; 7 bases map to TRBD1. Germline loops: CDR1 LGHDT, CDR2 YNNKEL (reference sequence). V was clipped by 5 bases and J by 5 bases; unmatched bases: 6. This CDR3 region has 13 residues. The CDR3 DNA is TGTGCCAGCAGCTACCTAGGACAGGACGAGCAGTACTTC. Protein product: CASSYLGQDEQYF.

This chain links TRBV6-5 with TRBJ2-7, with D maybe TRBD2 (5 bases). V was clipped by 8 bases and J by 2 bases, with 19 bases between them. CDR1 is MNHEY and CDR2 is SVGAGI in the germline V gene. The CDR3 loop spans 15 amino acids. CDR3 in amino acids: CASPPERYGTYEQYF. The CDR3 region has the DNA TGTGCCAGCCCCCCGGAACGATACGGGACCTACGAGCAGTACTTC.

CDR3 residues: CASSPRIPPEAFF. CDR3 sequence (DNA): TGTGCCAGCAGCCCCCGTATCCCCCCTGAAGCTTTCTTT. The chain links TRBV7-2 to TRBJ1-1, with D hard to call. V was cut by 5 bases and J by 6 bases, with 13 bases left in between. CDR1 and CDR2 from the germline V gene are SGHTA and FQGNSA. The CDR3 spans 13 residues. Drawing the rest from reference TRBV7-2 and TRBJ1-1, the complete variable domain is GAGVSQSPSNKVTEKGKDVELRCDPISGHTALYWYRQSLGQGLEFLIYFQGNSAPDKSGLPSDRFSAERTGGSVSTLTIQRTQQEDSAVYLCASSPRIPPEAFFGQGTRLTVV.

This chain joins TRBV5-1 and TRBJ1-1, with D perhaps TRBD1 (6 bases). The CDR3 totals 15 residues. Germline loops: CDR1 SGHRS, CDR2 YFSETQ. Trimming took off 3 bases at V and 4 bases at J, with 16 bases between the two ends. CDR3 loop: CASSSRPEGGTEAFF. As DNA, the CDR3 is TGCGCCAGCAGCTCCAGGCCTGAGGGGGGCACTGAAGCTTTCTTT.

To note about this clonotype: It may be a read error: a sequence one base away is much more abundant. The chain uses TRBV7-2 and TRBJ2-3; D not certain. There are 13 residues in the CDR3. Germline loops: CDR1 SGHTA, CDR2 FQGNSA. V gave up 5 bases and J gave up 6 bases, with 12 bases separating them. The CDR3 protein is CASSHRVGDTQYF. In DNA, the CDR3 is TGTGCCAGCAGCCACCGTGTAGGGGATACGCAGTATTTT.

The sample holds a few counts of this clonotype. A much larger clone is a single base away; this may be a read error. J is TRBJ2-7 and V is TRBV6-1, with D perhaps TRBD1 (6 bases). CDR1 MNHNS and CDR2 SASEGT come from the germline V gene. CDR3 length: 14 amino acids. Trimming stripped 5 bases from V and 7 bases from J, with 18 bases between. The CDR3 region is CASSTQGITNEQYF. The CDR3, as DNA: TGTGCCAGCAGTACACAGGGTATAACGAATGAGCAGTACTTC.

This clonotype was detected once. A much bigger clone sits one base away, suggesting this may be a read error. The chain is built from TRBV9 and TRBJ2-2; D is possibly TRBD1 (8 bases). The germline CDR1 and CDR2 sequences are SGDLS and YYNGEE. Trimming left V 4 bases short and J 6 bases short, with 16 bases between. This CDR3 contains 15 residues. The CDR3 region has the DNA TGTGCCAGCAGCCCACAGGGGGAGGGGGCCGGGGAGCTGTTTTTT. Its translation is CASSPQGEGAGELFF.

This chain uses TRBV29-1 with TRBJ2-2; TRBD1 or TRBD2 may be the D gene (5 bases each). Germline V gene data show CDR1 as SQVTM and CDR2 as ANQGSEA. This CDR3 comprises 15 residues. The V gene lost 6 bases and the J gene lost 4 bases, with 18 bases spanning the gap. The CDR3 nucleotides read TGCAGCGTAATGGTTGGGGGTGTGAGCACCGGGGAGCTGTTTTTT. The encoded protein is CSVMVGGVSTGELFF.

Concerning this clonotype itself: This may arise from a read error, as a much more abundant clone is one base away. The gene calls are TRBV6-5 and TRBJ2-1, with a weak D call TRBD2 (5 bases). This CDR3 is built from 14 residues. Germline V gene sequence: CDR1 MNHEY, CDR2 SVGAGI. CDR3 in DNA: TGTACCAGCAGTTACTCTCGGGGAAAGAATGAGCAGTTCTTC. Protein product: CTSSYSRGKNEQFF.

This clonotype was seen ten or more times. V gene TRBV12-3 or TRBV12-4 combines with J gene TRBJ1-1; D is uncertain. The CDR3 totals 13 residues. The V end lost 7 bases, the J end lost 6 bases, and 15 bases lay between the germline ends. CDR3 bases: TGTGCCAGCACCGTGCACTCAGGCGCTGAAGCTTTCTTT. Its protein is CASTVHSGAEAFF.

This clonotype was observed many times. The chain employs TRBV5-5 and TRBJ1-2; 7 bases match TRBD1. This CDR3 is built from 15 residues. The germline gives CDR1 SGHKS, CDR2 YYEKEE (reference sequence). V lost 0 bases, J lost 6 bases, and 8 bases stayed unmatched. The CDR3 nucleotides are TGTGCCAGCAGCTTGGCCGCGACAGGGATGGATGGCTACACCTTC. The encoded protein is CASSLAATGMDGYTF.

This clonotype showed up just a few times. CDR3 nucleotide sequence: TGTGCCAGCAGTTTCGGCACACTTCTCAGGGAAAGCGCTTTCTTT. Translated, it gives CASSFGTLLRESAFF. V is TRBV12-3 or TRBV12-4 and J is TRBJ1-1; perhaps TRBD1 as D (5 bases). Deletions cut 3 bases from V and 11 bases from J, with 22 bases between. There are 15 residues in the CDR3.

The chain carries TRBV20-1 and TRBJ1-3, with TRBD1 matching 7 bases. V lost 5 bases, J lost 0 bases, and 1 base stayed unmatched. The CDR3 sequence is 13 residues long. Looked up from germline, CDR1 is DFQATT and CDR2 is SNEGSKA (reference sequence). Written as DNA, the CDR3 is TGCAGTGCTCGGACAGGCTCTGGAAACACCATATATTTT. Translated, it gives CSARTGSGNTIYF.

This clonotype was found a few times. The J gene is TRBJ2-2, the V gene TRBV2, with a weak D call TRBD2 (6 bases). In germline, CDR1 is SNHLY, CDR2 FYNNEI. This CDR3 region has 15 residues. V lost 7 bases and J 5 bases, leaving 17 bases between the germline ends. CDR3 loop: CASTSRGRDTGELFF. The CDR3, as DNA: TGTGCCAGCACCTCCCGGGGGAGAGATACCGGGGAGCTGTTTTTT.